This record covers a single T cell receptor (beta chain). What it binds is not known. The V end was cut by 0 bases, the J end by 3 bases, with 10 bases between. This CDR3 has 15 residues. The germline CDR1 and CDR2 sequences are LGHNA and YSLEER. The data are from a study of cytomegalovirus exposure and HLA in healthy donors. The PCR contained 60 Vbeta and 13 Jbeta primers. Repertoires were generated with immunoSEQ multiplex PCR, while TCRdb's copy carries only in-frame clones and drops some. The sample holds some 150,000 clones. Findings and caveats of the study: Earlier results showed most TCR beta V segments being productive about 87% or about 30% of the time.

This receptor was obtained from a man between 40 and 49 years old in good health and CMV-seronegative. The chain combines TRBV4-3 with TRBJ2-3; TRBD1 might be the D (5 bases). The sample comprised PBMCs. The CDR3 DNA sequence: TGCGCCAGCAGCCAAGACAGGGTAGATACAGATACGCAGTATTTT. Protein sequence: CASSQDRVDTDTQYF.